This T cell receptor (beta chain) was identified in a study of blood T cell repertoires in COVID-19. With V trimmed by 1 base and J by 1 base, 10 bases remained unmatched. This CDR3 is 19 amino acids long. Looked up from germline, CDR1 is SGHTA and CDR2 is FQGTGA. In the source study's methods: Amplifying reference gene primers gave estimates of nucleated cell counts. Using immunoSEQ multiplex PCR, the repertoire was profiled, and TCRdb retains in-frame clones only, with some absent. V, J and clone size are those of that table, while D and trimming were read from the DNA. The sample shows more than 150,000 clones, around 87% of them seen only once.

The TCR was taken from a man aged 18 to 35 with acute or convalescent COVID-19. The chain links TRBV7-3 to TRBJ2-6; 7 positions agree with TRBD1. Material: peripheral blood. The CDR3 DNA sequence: TGTGCCAGCAGCTTAAGTGGGTCGACAGGGATGTCTGGGGCCAACGTCCTGACTTTC. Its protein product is CASSLSGSTGMSGANVLTF.